These 26 T cell receptor beta chains came from one sample sequenced in a study of PD-L1 blockade in urothelial cancer. Described time point: pretreatment peripheral blood. Produced via immunoSEQ multiplex PCR; TCRdb's table is partial and in-frame only. Of some 90,000 clones listed, 89% were seen once; the top ten hold 0.97%. Sequenced here: PBMCs, sampled around atezolizumab (anti-PD-L1) treatment. These receptors were taken from a woman at least 80 years old with urothelial cancer.

Of note for this clone: Additional DNA sequences in this sample encode the identical CDR3. This sequence joins TRBV29-1 and TRBJ2-3; TRBD1 matches 9 bases. Germline loops: CDR1 SQVTM, CDR2 ANQGSEA. This CDR3 is built from 13 residues. V was clipped by 6 bases and J by 3 bases; unmatched bases: 4. The CDR3 spells CSVGQGQTDTQYF. The CDR3 coding sequence is TGCAGCGTGGGACAGGGACAGACAGATACGCAGTATTTT.

The chain employs TRBV23-1 and TRBJ1-2, with 12 positions matching TRBD1. TRBV23-1 is an ORF, with its function uncertain. The V and J ends lost 0 bases and 8 bases, in that order; junction bases with no gene match: 16. This CDR3 region has 19 residues. The CDR3 loop is CASSQSSLGTGGACCGYTF. For the CDR3, the DNA is TGCGCCAGCAGTCAATCGAGTTTAGGGACAGGGGGCGCCTGCTGCGGCTACACCTTC.

This clone appeared a few times. The rearrangement joins TRBV5-1 to TRBJ1-1, with a possible D match to TRBD1 (5 bases). From germline, CDR1 is SGHRS and CDR2 YFSETQ. The CDR3 extends over 14 amino acids. Trimming left V 4 bases short and J 6 bases short, with 16 bases between. The CDR3: CASSRGGAVPEAFF. The CDR3 coding sequence is TGCGCCAGCAGCAGAGGAGGGGCGGTCCCTGAAGCTTTCTTT.

CDR3 nucleotides: TGTGCCAGCAGCCACGGACAGGGGGGGCAGAACACTGAAGCTTTCTTT. Residues: CASSHGQGGQNTEAFF. V and J are TRBV4-2 and TRBJ1-1, with TRBD1 identical over 10 bases. CDR3 length: 16 amino acids. V lost 3 bases and J lost 1; bases outside the gene matches: 5. CDR1 and CDR2 from the germline V gene are LGHNA and YNFKEQ.

This chain links TRBV5-1 with TRBJ1-4, with TRBD1 matching 11 bases. V trimming: 4 bases; J trimming: 8 bases; junction bases outside the gene matches: 7. The CDR3 extends over 15 amino acids. Germline assignment: CDR1 SGHRS and CDR2 YFSETQ. The CDR3 here is CASSNRTGGAEKLFF. CDR3 nucleotide sequence: TGCGCCAGCAGCAATCGGACAGGGGGCGCCGAAAAACTGTTTTTT.

The chain recombines TRBV27 with TRBJ1-2; possible D gene TRBD1, 6 bases. The CDR3 runs to 15 residues. Germline V gene sequence: CDR1 MNHEY, CDR2 SMNVEV (reference sequence). V gave up 4 bases and J gave up 7 bases, with 19 bases separating them. CDR3 sequence (DNA): TGTGCCAGCAGTTACGCCACCGGGACACGCGGTGGCTACACCTTC. Protein: CASSYATGTRGGYTF.

The chain uses TRBV5-8 and TRBJ1-4, with D perhaps TRBD1 (6 bases). CDR1 and CDR2 from the germline V gene are SGHTS and YDEGEE. Trimming removed 1 base at V and 7 bases at J, with 14 bases between. The CDR3 has 15 amino acids. This chain's CDR3 is CASSLYGGQGEKLFF. In DNA, the CDR3 is TGTGCCAGCAGCTTGTACGGGGGGCAAGGTGAAAAACTGTTTTTT.

The rearrangement joins TRBV2 to TRBJ1-4; possible D gene TRBD1, 5 bases. Trimming stripped 8 bases from V and 8 bases from J, with 15 bases between. The CDR3 consists of 13 residues. Germline CDR1 SNHLY, CDR2 FYNNEI. The CDR3 is CASGGGLAEKLFF. DNA for the CDR3: TGTGCCAGCGGGGGGGGATTGGCGGAAAAACTGTTTTTT.

The J gene is TRBJ2-7, the V gene TRBV7-2; 7 nucleotides line up with TRBD1. Losses at the gene ends were 5 bases for V and 5 bases for J; bases not matched to a gene: 9. The CDR3 has 14 residues. Germline loops: CDR1 SGHTA, CDR2 FQGNSA. The chain's CDR3 is CASSLRWTGDEQYF. In nucleotides, the CDR3 is TGTGCCAGCAGCCTACGTTGGACAGGTGACGAGCAGTACTTC.

This chain joins TRBV27 and TRBJ2-7, with D tentatively TRBD2 (7 bases). Germline CDR1 and CDR2: MNHEY and SMNVEV (reference sequence). Deletions cut 0 bases from V and 0 bases from J, with 18 bases between. The CDR3 sequence is 18 residues long. In nucleotides, the CDR3 is TGTGCCAGCAGTTTATCACGGGGGGCCGTGGGGAGCTCCTACGAGCAGTACTTC. Translating it yields CASSLSRGAVGSSYEQYF.

V gene TRBV5-1 combines with J gene TRBJ2-1; D possibly corresponds to TRBD2 (5 bases). V lost 0 bases to trimming and J lost 3 bases, with 10 bases between them. The CDR3 is made up of 15 amino acids. The germline V gene encodes CDR1 SGHRS and CDR2 YFSETQ. The CDR3 is CASSLGGEIYNEQFF. As DNA, the CDR3 is TGCGCCAGCAGCTTGGGGGGAGAAATCTACAATGAGCAGTTCTTC.

The gene calls are TRBV6-6 and TRBJ2-2; TRBD1 is a possible D gene (6 bases). The germline V gene encodes CDR1 MNHNY and CDR2 SVGAGI (reference sequence). This CDR3 is 13 amino acids long. The V end was cut by 7 bases, the J end by 5 bases, with 11 bases between. The CDR3 spells CASNSRGTGELFF. CDR3 in DNA: TGTGCCAGCAACTCTAGGGGGACCGGGGAGCTGTTTTTT.

The chain is built from TRBV6-1 and TRBJ1-1; TRBD1 is a possible D gene (6 bases). Germline CDR1 is MNHNS and CDR2 is SASEGT. The CDR3 contains 13 residues. Trimming cost V 6 bases and J 1 base, with 9 bases left between them. The DNA of the CDR3 is TGTGCCAGCAGCGGGACAACGAACACTGAAGCTTTCTTT. Translation: CASSGTTNTEAFF.

The chain carries TRBV25-1 and TRBJ1-4; D perhaps matches TRBD1 (5 bases). The germline gives CDR1 MGHDK, CDR2 SYGVNS. Deletions cut 2 bases from V and 6 bases from J, with 10 bases between. CDR3 length equals 14 residues. The CDR3 nucleotides are TGTGCCAGCAGTGAAATGGGGGGAGATGAAAAACTGTTTTTT. Its translation is CASSEMGGDEKLFF.

The chain joins TRBV6-1 to TRBJ1-1, with D possibly TRBD1 on 6 matching bases. Trimming pared 1 base from V and 2 bases from J, leaving 8 bases between. CDR1 is MNHNS, CDR2 SASEGT, per germline. The CDR3 sequence is 14 residues long. The CDR3 DNA sequence: TGTGCCAGCAGTGAAGGGACAGCCAACACTGAAGCTTTCTTT. Its translation is CASSEGTANTEAFF.

The rearrangement joins TRBV5-1 to TRBJ2-7, with D uncertain. The V end lost 0 bases, the J end lost 4 bases, and 2 bases lay between the germline ends. CDR3 length equals 11 residues. Germline V CDR1 and CDR2: SGHRS, YFSETQ. For the CDR3, the DNA is TGCGCCAGCAGCTTGGCTTACGAGCAGTACTTC. Encoded protein: CASSLAYEQYF.

As DNA, the CDR3 is TGTGCCAGCAGCCTTGACCCGGGACTAGCGCCTCCCAATGAGCAGTTCTTC. Residues: CASSLDPGLAPPNEQFF. V usage is TRBV9 and J usage is TRBJ2-1, with 10 bases that match TRBD2. This CDR3 is built from 17 residues. Germline V CDR1 and CDR2: SGDLS, YYNGEE. After removal of 4 bases from V and 6 bases from J, the junction contained 13 bases not matched to a gene. The entire variable domain, with the rest obtained from reference TRBV9 and TRBJ2-1, is as follows: DSGVTQTPKHLITATGQRVTLRCSPRSGDLSVYWYQQSLDQGLQFLIQYYNGEERAKGNILERFSAQQFPDLHSELNLSSLELGDSALYFCASSLDPGLAPPNEQFFGPGTRLTVL.

The chain recombines TRBV27 with TRBJ1-1, with 8 bases matching TRBD1. V lost 5 bases to trimming and J lost 0 bases; unmatched junction nucleotides: 5. This CDR3 is built from 15 residues. CDR1 MNHEY and CDR2 SMNVEV come from the germline V gene (reference sequence). CDR3 bases: TGTGCCAGCAGTACTCGACAGGGGTTGAACACTGAAGCTTTCTTT. Protein sequence: CASSTRQGLNTEAFF.

This clone has just one count. This rearrangement joins TRBV28 to TRBJ2-3, with 14 bases that match TRBD2. The CDR3 contains 16 residues. Germline lookup yields CDR1 MDHEN and CDR2 SYDVKM. V shed 5 bases, J shed 4 bases, and the junction held 5 bases outside the gene matches. The CDR3 DNA sequence: TGTGCCAGCAGTCAGGGACTAGCGGGAGTCTCAGATACGCAGTATTTT. Protein product: CASSQGLAGVSDTQYF.

CDR3 in amino acids: CASSPGQSVYEQYF. The CDR3 nucleotides read TGTGCCAGCAGTCCGGGACAGTCCGTTTACGAGCAGTACTTC. This rearrangement joins TRBV9 to TRBJ2-7; 7 nucleotides align to TRBD1. Germline V gene sequence: CDR1 SGDLS, CDR2 YYNGEE. The ends lost 5 bases at V and 4 bases at J; junction bases unmatched: 9. The CDR3 runs to 14 residues.

The V call is TRBV5-1, the J call TRBJ2-1; TRBD2 matches 14 bases. The germline gives CDR1 SGHRS, CDR2 YFSETQ. Unmatched junction bases numbered 6, after V lost 4 bases and J lost 9 bases. The CDR3 runs to 15 residues. The DNA of the CDR3 is TGCGCCAGCAGCACGACTAGCGGGAGGGCCATTGAGCAGTTCTTC. Its translation is CASSTTSGRAIEQFF.

V usage is TRBV6-1 and J usage is TRBJ2-2; TRBD2 might be the D (6 bases). Looked up from germline, CDR1 is MNHNS and CDR2 is SASEGT. Between the trimmed V and J ends, which lost 4 bases and 7 bases, there was a span of 19 bases. This CDR3 region has 16 residues. This CDR3 is CASSVRGSGAGGELFF. The CDR3 DNA reads as TGTGCCAGCAGTGTCCGCGGTAGCGGTGCTGGCGGGGAGCTGTTTTTT.

The chain employs TRBV7-8 and TRBJ2-7; the match to TRBD2 covers 11 bases. V lost 4 bases and J lost 7; bases outside the gene matches: 12. CDR1 is SGHVS, CDR2 FQNEAQ, per germline. CDR3 length: 16 residues. The CDR3 loop reads CASSSISGRASGEQYF. The CDR3 DNA reads TGTGCCAGCAGCTCCATTAGCGGGAGGGCCAGTGGTGAGCAGTACTTC. The full variable domain, rest sourced from reference TRBV7-8 and TRBJ2-7, is GAGVSQSPRYKVAKRGQDVALRCDPISGHVSLFWYQQALGQGPEFLTYFQNEAQLDKSGLPSDRFFAERPEGSVSTLKIQRTQQEDSAVYLCASSSISGRASGEQYFGPGTRLTVT.

The chain carries TRBV9 and TRBJ1-2; D gene unclear. V dropped 2 bases and J dropped 1 base, with 3 bases sitting between them. The CDR3 sequence is 12 residues long. CDR1 SGDLS and CDR2 YYNGEE come from the germline V gene. This CDR3 reads CASSVSNYGYTF. CDR3 sequence (DNA): TGTGCCAGCAGCGTCAGTAACTATGGCTACACCTTC.

This chain connects TRBV9 to TRBJ1-2, with D tentatively TRBD1 (5 bases). The length of the CDR3 is 13 residues. Germline V gene data show CDR1 as SGDLS and CDR2 as YYNGEE. Trimming stripped 0 bases from V and 7 bases from J, with 10 bases between. CDR3 sequence (DNA): TGTGCCAGCAGCGTAGCGGGGGGAGGTGGCTACACCTTC. Protein: CASSVAGGGGYTF.

The rearrangement links TRBV27 to TRBJ2-1; TRBD2 agrees at 12 bases. The J segment lost 9 bases and the V segment lost 2 bases, leaving 5 bases of the junction unmatched. The CDR3 loop spans 15 amino acids. Germline CDR1 MNHEY, CDR2 SMNVEV (reference sequence). Here the CDR3 reads CASSLRTSGKGEQFF. The CDR3 DNA reads as TGTGCCAGCAGTTTACGGACTAGCGGGAAGGGTGAGCAGTTCTTC.